This TCR beta chain was recorded in a study of regulatory T cells in long-lasting Graves disease. Study findings and constraints: Graves' patients with persistent disease showed TCR diversity lower than patients newly diagnosed. Tissue studied was limited to peripheral blood, excluding thyroid tissue.

Note on this clonotype: Its antigen is still unknown.

Investigators prepared the TCR beta libraries by applying iRepertoire HTBI primers and Arm-PCR of CDR3 regions. Under the authors' procedure: Samples jointly harbored about 65 TRBV and approximately 15 TRBJ segments. TCRdb recomputed calls from the multiplex PCR reads with MiXCR, one row per CDR3 protein. It is TCRdb's table, rather than the study itself, that gives the V and J calls and clone size. Counted here are 500,000 to 800,000 distinct CDR3 sequences, around 30% occurring once; the ten biggest clones make up under 50%. The time point here: persistent/refractory GD, antithyroid drugs over 5 years with positive TRAb. Extracted PBMC RNA gave rise to the TCR library. The V gene lost 5 bases and the J gene lost 3 bases, with 14 bases spanning the gap. The CDR3 covers 15 residues. Germline V gene lookup returns CDR1 LGHNA and CDR2 YNFKEQ.

The sequence came from a female donor with Graves disease. The chain is built from TRBV4-2 and TRBJ1-5; TRBD1 might be the D (6 bases). The input for sequencing was peripheral blood mononuclear cells (PBMCs), taken when the disease was refractory, from a patient treated with antithyroid drugs. The CDR3 DNA sequence: TGTGCCAGCAGCAAGGACAGTTCCCCCAATCAGCCCCAGCATTTT. The encoded protein is CASSKDSSPNQPQHF.